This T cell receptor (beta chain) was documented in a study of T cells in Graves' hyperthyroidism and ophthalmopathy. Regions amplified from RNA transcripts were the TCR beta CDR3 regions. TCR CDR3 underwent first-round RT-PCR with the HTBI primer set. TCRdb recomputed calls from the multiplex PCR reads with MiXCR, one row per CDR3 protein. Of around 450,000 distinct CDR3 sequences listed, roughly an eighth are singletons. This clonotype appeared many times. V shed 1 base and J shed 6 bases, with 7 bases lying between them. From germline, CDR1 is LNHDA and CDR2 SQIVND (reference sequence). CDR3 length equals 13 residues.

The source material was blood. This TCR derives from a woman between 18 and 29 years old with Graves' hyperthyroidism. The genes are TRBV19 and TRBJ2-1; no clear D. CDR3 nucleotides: TGTGCCAGTAGTATAGGCCTATCCAATGAGCAGTTCTTC. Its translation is CASSIGLSNEQFF.